This passage covers 20 T cell receptor beta chains from one sample sequenced in a study of blood T cell repertoires in COVID-19. Sequencing was performed with immunoSEQ multiplex PCR; in TCRdb, only in-frame clones are kept and a portion is missing. The sample has 65,000 to 90,000 clones, more than 75% seen once. Sequenced input: peripheral blood. These receptors were obtained from a woman younger than 30 with acute or convalescent COVID-19.

The chain uses TRBV10-3 and TRBJ1-5, with TRBD1 matching 9 bases. Germline trimming cut 0 bases from V and 1 base from J; bases unmatched to any gene: 1. The CDR3 has 16 amino acids. Germline V gene lookup returns CDR1 ENHRY and CDR2 SYGVKD. The CDR3 reads CAISESGTGSNQPQHF. CDR3 sequence (DNA): TGTGCCATCAGTGAGTCAGGGACAGGGAGCAATCAGCCCCAGCATTTT.

V is TRBV19 and J is TRBJ1-5; D remains unclear. The V end lost 1 base, the J end lost 4 bases, and 8 bases lay between the germline ends. The CDR3 extends over 14 amino acids. Germline values: CDR1 LNHDA, CDR2 SQIVND (reference sequence). The CDR3 region is CASSIGADNQPQHF. CDR3 coding DNA: TGTGCCAGTAGTATAGGGGCAGATAATCAGCCCCAGCATTTT.

The J gene is TRBJ2-1, the V gene TRBV13; D is possibly TRBD2 (6 bases). V gave up 8 bases and J gave up 3 bases, with 14 bases separating them. From germline, CDR1 is PRHDT and CDR2 FYEKMQ (reference sequence). The CDR3 is made up of 14 amino acids. The CDR3 DNA sequence: TGTGCCAGCCTCGCTCGGGGGAACTACAATGAGCAGTTCTTC. As protein: CASLARGNYNEQFF.

The chain recombines TRBV6-5 with TRBJ2-1; tentative D call: TRBD2 (7 bases). The V end was cut by 2 bases, the J end by 5 bases, with 13 bases between. The V gene's germline CDR1 is MNHEY and CDR2 SVGAGI. The CDR3 is 15 residues long. CDR3 sequence (DNA): TGTGCCAGCAGTTACGAGGGGGGGGCTCACAATGAGCAGTTCTTC. Translating gives CASSYEGGAHNEQFF.

V usage is TRBV11-2 and J usage is TRBJ2-1; D remains unclear. CDR1 SGHAT and CDR2 FQNNGV come from the germline V gene. V lost 1 base and J lost 5, with 9 bases in between. This CDR3 comprises 14 residues. In nucleotides, the CDR3 is TGTGCCAGCAGCTTAGCCGTTCAGAACAATGAGCAGTTCTTC. As protein: CASSLAVQNNEQFF. The full variable domain, completed using reference TRBV11-2 and TRBJ2-1, is EAGVAQSPRYKIIEKRQSVAFWCNPISGHATLYWYQQILGQGPKLLIQFQNNGVVDDSQLPKDRFSAERLKGVDSTLKIQPAKLEDSAVYLCASSLAVQNNEQFFGPGTRLTVL.

The gene calls are TRBV7-2 and TRBJ1-5, with D possibly TRBD1 on 6 matching bases. Germline V gene data show CDR1 as SGHTA and CDR2 as FQGNSA. Trimming took off 1 base at V and 0 bases at J, with 13 bases between the two ends. The CDR3 is made up of 17 amino acids. The CDR3 DNA follows: TGTGCCAGCAGCTTAGTAGGGGGAAGTTATAGCAATCAGCCCCAGCATTTT. This sequence encodes CASSLVGGSYSNQPQHF. The whole variable domain, remainder taken from reference TRBV7-2 and TRBJ1-5, is GAGVSQSPSNKVTEKGKDVELRCDPISGHTALYWYRQSLGQGLEFLIYFQGNSAPDKSGLPSDRFSAERTGGSVSTLTIQRTQQEDSAVYLCASSLVGGSYSNQPQHFGDGTRLSIL.

The chain carries TRBV6-4 and TRBJ2-3, with 10 nucleotides matching TRBD2. Looked up from germline, CDR1 is MRHNA and CDR2 is SNTAGT. This CDR3 is built from 15 residues. Losses at the gene ends were 5 bases for V and 3 bases for J; bases not matched to a gene: 5. The CDR3 bases are TGTGCCAGCAGTAAAAGCGGGGGGGCAACAGATACGCAGTATTTT. Protein: CASSKSGGATDTQYF.

The CDR3 reads CAWSWSDRGYEQYF. CDR3 nucleotides: TGTGCCTGGAGCTGGTCGGACAGGGGTTACGAGCAGTACTTC. This chain uses TRBV30 with TRBJ2-7; 9 bases agree with TRBD1. The CDR3 contains 14 residues. V lost 3 bases and J lost 4; bases outside the gene matches: 7. Per germline, CDR1 GTSNPN and CDR2 SVGIG (reference sequence).

V gene TRBV13 combines with J gene TRBJ1-1; no reliable D call. Germline CDR1 is PRHDT and CDR2 is FYEKMQ (reference sequence). The CDR3 length is 15 residues. Deletions cut 0 bases from V and 1 base from J, with 9 bases between. The CDR3 loop is CASSLGLTGNTEAFF. Here the CDR3 DNA reads TGTGCCAGCAGCTTAGGTCTAACGGGGAACACTGAAGCTTTCTTT. Based on the CDR3 plus reference TRBV13 and TRBJ1-1, the full variable domain is AAGVIQSPRHLIKEKRETATLKCYPIPRHDTVYWYQQGPGQDPQFLISFYEKMQSDKGSIPDRFSAQQFSDYHSELNMSSLELGDSALYFCASSLGLTGNTEAFFGQGTRLTVV.

This rearrangement joins TRBV2 to TRBJ1-6; unclear D gene. CDR3 length: 13 residues. Germline lookup yields CDR1 SNHLY and CDR2 FYNNEI. Trimming took 2 bases from V and 9 from J, leaving 8 bases between them. CDR3 sequence reads: CASSEIPRSPLHF. The CDR3 DNA follows: TGTGCCAGCAGTGAAATCCCTCGTTCACCCCTCCACTTT. The entire variable domain, with the rest obtained from reference TRBV2 and TRBJ1-6, is as follows: EPEVTQTPSHQVTQMGQEVILRCVPISNHLYFYWYRQILGQKVEFLVSFYNNEISEKSEIFDDQFSVERPDGSNFTLKIRSTKLEDSAMYFCASSEIPRSPLHFGNGTRLTVT.

This clone showed up just once. The genes are TRBV3-1 (or the pseudogene TRBV3-2) and TRBJ2-3, with 14 bases lining up with TRBD2. There are 16 residues in the CDR3. V dropped 4 bases and J dropped 6; count of bases not matched to a gene: 6. Germline V lookup: CDR1 LGHDT, CDR2 YNNKEL (reference sequence). The DNA for the CDR3 is TGTGCCAGCAGCCCAGGACTAGCGGGGGGTTTGGATACGCAGTATTTT. It codes for CASSPGLAGGLDTQYF.

V usage is TRBV7-9 and J usage is TRBJ1-1, with D uncertain. The V end was cut by 8 bases, the J end by 0 bases, with 13 bases between. Germline CDR1 is SEHNR and CDR2 is FQNEAQ (reference sequence). This CDR3 is built from 14 residues. CDR3 DNA: TGTGCCAGCGATTGGGGAGGCATGAACACTGAAGCTTTCTTT. This sequence encodes CASDWGGMNTEAFF.

J is TRBJ1-3 and V is TRBV7-6; possible D gene TRBD1, 6 bases. Germline CDR1 reads SGHVS; CDR2 reads FNYEAQ. The CDR3 is 20 amino acids. V lost 5 bases and J 0 bases, leaving 26 bases between the germline ends. CDR3 loop: CASSPRRVGGTHYSGNTIYF. CDR3 nucleotides: TGTGCCAGCAGCCCTAGAAGAGTAGGGGGTACCCACTACTCTGGAAACACCATATATTTT.

The rearrangement links TRBV3-1 (or the pseudogene TRBV3-2) to TRBJ1-1, with D possibly being TRBD1 (5 bases). The CDR3 sequence is 18 residues long. Trimming left V 1 base short and J 4 bases short, with 22 bases between. Looked up from germline, CDR1 is LGHDT and CDR2 is YNNKEL (reference sequence). In DNA, the CDR3 is TGTGCCAGCAGCCAAGGCCCGGGGAGGGGCGAGTGGGGCACTGAAGCTTTCTTT. This codes for CASSQGPGRGEWGTEAFF.

The chain uses TRBV28 and TRBJ1-1; possible D gene TRBD1, 6 bases. From germline, CDR1 is MDHEN and CDR2 SYDVKM. The CDR3 sequence is 12 residues long. Trimming removed 5 bases at V and 4 bases at J, with 8 bases between. DNA for the CDR3: TGTGCCAGCAGTACAGGGTCCACTGAAGCTTTCTTT. Translated, it gives CASSTGSTEAFF.

The genes are TRBV2 and TRBJ2-1; the D gene is possibly TRBD1 (6 bases). Germline V gene sequence: CDR1 SNHLY, CDR2 FYNNEI. The CDR3 is 13 amino acids. V lost 6 bases to trimming and J lost 5 bases, with 11 bases between them. The CDR3: CASRRDTNNEQFF. The CDR3 DNA reads as TGTGCCAGCAGGAGGGACACCAACAATGAGCAGTTCTTC.

Only a few counts were recorded for this clone. V gene TRBV2 combines with J gene TRBJ1-3, with 10 bases lining up with TRBD1. This CDR3 spans 16 amino acids. Per the germline V gene, CDR1 is SNHLY and CDR2 is FYNNEI. V trimming: 8 bases; J trimming: 0 bases; junction bases outside the gene matches: 7. As DNA, the CDR3 is TGTGCCAGCCGCGGGACAGGGGCTAACTCTGGAAACACCATATATTTT. Translated: CASRGTGANSGNTIYF.

There are a few counts of this clone. J is TRBJ1-3 and V is TRBV21-1. TRBV21-1 is shown as a pseudogene. The CDR3 runs to 16 residues. The CDR3 region is CASSKAEDLSGNTIYF. In DNA, the CDR3 is TGTGCCAGCAGCAAAGCTGAGGATCTCTCTGGAAACACCATATATTTT.

The V and J genes are TRBV3-1 (or the pseudogene TRBV3-2) and TRBJ2-7; 9 bases align to TRBD2. V shed 3 bases, J shed 7 bases, and the junction held 10 bases outside the gene matches. The CDR3 spans 15 residues. Germline V gene data show CDR1 as LGHDT and CDR2 as YNNKEL (reference sequence). The CDR3, as DNA: TGTGCCAGCAGCCAGGATATAGCGGGGGTGAGGGAGCAGTACTTC. Residues: CASSQDIAGVREQYF.

This chain joins TRBV28 and TRBJ2-3, with D possibly being TRBD1 (7 bases). The germline V gene encodes CDR1 MDHEN and CDR2 SYDVKM. V lost 2 bases, J lost 5 bases, and 14 bases lay in between. The CDR3 is made up of 15 amino acids. CDR3 protein: CASSLGGGLGDTQYF. In DNA form, the CDR3 reads TGTGCCAGCAGTTTAGGAGGGGGCCTTGGAGATACGCAGTATTTT.